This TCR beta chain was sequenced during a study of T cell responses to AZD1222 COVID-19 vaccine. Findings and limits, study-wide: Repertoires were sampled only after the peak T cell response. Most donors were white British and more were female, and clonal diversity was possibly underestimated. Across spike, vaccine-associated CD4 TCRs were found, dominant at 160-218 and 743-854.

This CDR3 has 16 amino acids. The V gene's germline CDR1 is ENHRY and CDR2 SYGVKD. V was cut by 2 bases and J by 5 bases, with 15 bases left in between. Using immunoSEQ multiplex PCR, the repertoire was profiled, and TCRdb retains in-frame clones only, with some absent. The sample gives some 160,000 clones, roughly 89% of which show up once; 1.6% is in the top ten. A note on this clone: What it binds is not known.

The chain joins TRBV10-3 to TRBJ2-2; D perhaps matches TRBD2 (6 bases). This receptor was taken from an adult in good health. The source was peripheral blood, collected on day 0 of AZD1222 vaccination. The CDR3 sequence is CAISETGRGRTGELFF. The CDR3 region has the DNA TGTGCCATCAGTGAGACCGGGAGAGGAAGGACCGGGGAGCTGTTTTTT.